The rows below give T cell receptor beta chains drawn from one sample of a study of blood T cell repertoires in COVID-19. Method: immunoSEQ multiplex PCR; TCRdb's copy keeps in-frame clones and lacks some. The table lists tens of thousands of clones, 85% of them singletons. What was sequenced was peripheral blood. All receptors derive from a human donor in a cohort sampled during active COVID-19. The CDR3 runs from the conserved cysteine through the conserved F or W. Fields, in order: clone size, V gene, CDR3 length, D gene, J gene, CDR3 DNA, CDR3 protein. D genes are given only for firm matches. Not all rows give a size; the values are once, few, many and, for expanded clones, a class.

abundance: NA
v_gene: TRBV15
len: 16
d_gene: TRBD2
j_gene: TRBJ2-7
CDR3nt: TGTGCCACCAGCAGAGATCGGGGCAGCGGGACCTACGAGCAGTACTTC
CDR3aa: CATSRDRGSGTYEQYF

abundance: NA
v_gene: TRBV29-1
len: 14
d_gene: TRBD1
j_gene: TRBJ2-7
CDR3nt: TGCAGCGTTGAATGGGACAGTTCGCCGTACGAGCAGTACTTC
CDR3aa: CSVEWDSSPYEQYF

abundance: NA
v_gene: TRBV2
len: 14
d_gene: TRBD1
j_gene: TRBJ2-7
CDR3nt: TGTGCCAGCATCCTCGGGACAGGTTCCTACGAGCAGTACTTC
CDR3aa: CASILGTGSYEQYF

abundance: NA
v_gene: TRBV19
len: 15
d_gene: TRBD2
j_gene: TRBJ2-3
CDR3nt: TGTGCCAGTAGTATCAGCGGGAGCGGGACAGATACGCAGTATTTT
CDR3aa: CASSISGSGTDTQYF

abundance: NA
v_gene: TRBV11-1
len: 14
d_gene: TRBD2
j_gene: TRBJ2-7
CDR3nt: TGTGCCAGCAGCTTAAGCCAGGGAGGGTACGAGCAGTACTTC
CDR3aa: CASSLSQGGYEQYF

abundance: NA
v_gene: TRBV2
len: 13
d_gene: NA
j_gene: TRBJ1-2
CDR3nt: TGTGCCAGCAGTCCACAGGGTTACTATGGCTACACCTTC
CDR3aa: CASSPQGYYGYTF

abundance: NA
v_gene: TRBV23-1
len: 15
d_gene: TRBD1
j_gene: TRBJ2-3
CDR3nt: TGCGCCAGCAGTCAGGGACAGGGCCACACAGATACGCAGTATTTT
CDR3aa: CASSQGQGHTDTQYF

abundance: NA
v_gene: TRBV24-1
len: 17
d_gene: TRBD1
j_gene: TRBJ1-1
CDR3nt: TGTGCCACCAGTGATTACGGGACAGGGTTGAATAACACTGAAGCTTTCTTT
CDR3aa: CATSDYGTGLNNTEAFF

abundance: NA
v_gene: TRBV9
len: 13
d_gene: NA
j_gene: TRBJ1-2
CDR3nt: TGTGCCAGCAGCGTATTTCAGGGTCTTGGCTACACCTTC
CDR3aa: CASSVFQGLGYTF

abundance: NA
v_gene: TRBV30
len: 13
d_gene: TRBD1
j_gene: TRBJ1-5
CDR3nt: TGTGCCTGGTCCAGGGGGCTAAATCAGCCCCAGCATTTT
CDR3aa: CAWSRGLNQPQHF

abundance: NA
v_gene: TRBV5-1
len: 13
d_gene: NA
j_gene: TRBJ1-3
CDR3nt: TGCGCCAGCCAGCCAGGGGCTGGAAACACCATATATTTT
CDR3aa: CASQPGAGNTIYF

abundance: once
v_gene: TRBV3-1/TRBV3-2
len: 16
d_gene: NA
j_gene: TRBJ2-3
CDR3nt: TGTGCCAGCAGCCGGTGGGCAGCCGGGGGCACAGATACGCAGTATTTT
CDR3aa: CASSRWAAGGTDTQYF